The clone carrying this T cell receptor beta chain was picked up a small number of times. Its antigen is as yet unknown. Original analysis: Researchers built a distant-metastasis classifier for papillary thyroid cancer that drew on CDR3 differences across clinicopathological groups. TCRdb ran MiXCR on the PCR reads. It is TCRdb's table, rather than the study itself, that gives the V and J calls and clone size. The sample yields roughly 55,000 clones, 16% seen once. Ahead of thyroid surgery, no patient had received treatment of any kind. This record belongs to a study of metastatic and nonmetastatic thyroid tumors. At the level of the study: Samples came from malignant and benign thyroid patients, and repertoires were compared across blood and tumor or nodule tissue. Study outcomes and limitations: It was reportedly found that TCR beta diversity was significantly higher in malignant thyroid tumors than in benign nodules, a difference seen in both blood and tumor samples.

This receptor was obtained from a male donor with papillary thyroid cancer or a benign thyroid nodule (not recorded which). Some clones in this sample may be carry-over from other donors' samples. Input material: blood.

CDR3 sequence (DNA): TGTGCCAGCAGATTCTCATCTGCGGGCGGCTATGGCTACACCTTC. It specifies CASRFSSAGGYGYTF. The gene calls are TRBV6-5 and TRBJ1-2; D call uncertain. Germline V gene data show CDR1 as MNHEY and CDR2 as SVGAGI. The CDR3 totals 15 residues. V was clipped by 6 bases and J by 4 bases, with 18 bases between them.